The 8 T cell receptor beta chains in this list originate from one sample, sequenced in a study of neurological immune-mediated disorders. A single record per CDR3 protein comes from TCRdb applying MiXCR to the 5' RACE reads. The sample yields tens of thousands of distinct CDR3 sequences, 3.5% to 4.5% seen once. Sequenced input: PBMCs. These receptors were collected from a woman in her 50s with multiple sclerosis.

This clonotype was picked up many times. The chain combines TRBV7-6 with TRBJ2-7, with a tentative D call TRBD1 (5 bases). This CDR3 is built from 11 residues. CDR1 and CDR2 (germline): SGHVS, FNYEAQ. V lost 5 bases to trimming and J lost 6 bases, with 8 bases between them. The CDR3 DNA sequence: TGTGCCAGCAGCGACAGTGGCGAGCAGTACTTC. Residues: CASSDSGEQYF.

This clonotype has a handful of counts. The V gene is TRBV3-1, the J gene TRBJ2-1, with D tentatively TRBD1 (5 bases). V shed 1 base and J shed 4 bases, with 11 bases lying between them. The CDR3 sequence is 15 residues long. Per germline, CDR1 LGHDT and CDR2 YNNKEL (reference sequence). The CDR3 loop is CASSQGGKGYNEQFF. CDR3 coding DNA: TGTGCCAGCAGCCAAGGGGGAAAGGGGTACAATGAGCAGTTCTTC.

This clonotype was observed at least ten times. The rearrangement uses TRBV7-2 and TRBJ2-7; D gene unclear. The CDR3 runs to 12 residues. The V gene lost 1 base and the J gene lost 4 bases, with 5 bases spanning the gap. The germline V gene has CDR1 SGHTA and CDR2 FQGNSA. The CDR3 sequence: CASSLVRYEQYF. As DNA, the CDR3 is TGTGCCAGCAGCTTAGTCCGGTACGAGCAGTACTTC.

This clonotype was seen ten or more times. The chain has TRBV16 and TRBJ1-2; D not resolved. CDR1 and CDR2 from the germline V gene are KGHSY and FQNENV. CDR3 length: 14 amino acids. The V gene lost 0 bases and the J gene lost 3 bases, with 8 bases spanning the gap. The CDR3 spells CASSQSEQHYGYTF. CDR3 coding DNA: TGTGCCAGCAGCCAATCTGAGCAGCACTATGGCTACACCTTC. The variable domain in full, completed from reference TRBV16 and TRBJ1-2, reads GEEVAQTPKHLVRGEGQKAKLYCAPIKGHSYVFWYQQVLKNEFKFLISFQNENVFDETGMPKERFSAKCLPNSPCSLEIQATKLEDSAVYFCASSQSEQHYGYTFGSGTRLTVV.

This clonotype was seen ten or more times. The chain carries TRBV5-1 and TRBJ2-4; D may match TRBD1 or TRBD2 (5 bases each). The germline gives CDR1 SGHRS, CDR2 YFSETQ. Trimming left V 5 bases short and J 7 bases short, with 22 bases between. The CDR3 loop spans 16 amino acids. CDR3 amino acids: CASRTMNPGSGNIQYF. The CDR3 bases are TGCGCCAGCAGAACCATGAACCCAGGGAGTGGGAACATTCAGTACTTC. The full variable domain, with the rest looked up from reference TRBV5-1 and TRBJ2-4, is KAGVTQTPRYLIKTRGQQVTLSCSPISGHRSVSWYQQTPGQGLQFLFEYFSETQRNKGNFPGRFSGRQFSNSRSEMNVSTLELGDSALYLCASRTMNPGSGNIQYFGAGTRLSVL.

This clonotype occurred a few times. The V and J genes are TRBV19 and TRBJ2-3; D is unresolved. CDR1 is LNHDA, CDR2 SQIVND, per germline (reference sequence). V gave up 5 bases and J gave up 2 bases, with 11 bases separating them. This CDR3 has 14 amino acids. The CDR3 loop is CASSPYPNTDTQYF. The CDR3 bases are TGTGCCAGTAGTCCCTACCCAAACACAGATACGCAGTATTTT.

This clonotype was recorded at least ten times. The chain has TRBV9 and TRBJ2-3; D is uncertain. The CDR3 has 15 residues. Trimming took 0 bases from V and 2 from J, leaving 10 bases between them. Germline V CDR1 and CDR2: SGDLS, YYNGEE. The CDR3 coding sequence is TGTGCCAGCAGCGTAGTTGGGGTAAACACAGATACGCAGTATTTT. Protein sequence: CASSVVGVNTDTQYF.

This clonotype was recorded many times. V usage is TRBV29-1 and J usage is TRBJ2-1; TRBD2 matches 8 bases. The junction had 11 bases not matched to a gene; V was cut back by 5 bases and J by 8 bases. Looked up from germline, CDR1 is SQVTM and CDR2 is ANQGSEA. There are 14 residues in the CDR3. CDR3 protein: CSVPLWSGSHEQFF. The CDR3 nucleotides are TGCAGCGTTCCCCTTTGGAGCGGGAGCCATGAGCAGTTCTTC.